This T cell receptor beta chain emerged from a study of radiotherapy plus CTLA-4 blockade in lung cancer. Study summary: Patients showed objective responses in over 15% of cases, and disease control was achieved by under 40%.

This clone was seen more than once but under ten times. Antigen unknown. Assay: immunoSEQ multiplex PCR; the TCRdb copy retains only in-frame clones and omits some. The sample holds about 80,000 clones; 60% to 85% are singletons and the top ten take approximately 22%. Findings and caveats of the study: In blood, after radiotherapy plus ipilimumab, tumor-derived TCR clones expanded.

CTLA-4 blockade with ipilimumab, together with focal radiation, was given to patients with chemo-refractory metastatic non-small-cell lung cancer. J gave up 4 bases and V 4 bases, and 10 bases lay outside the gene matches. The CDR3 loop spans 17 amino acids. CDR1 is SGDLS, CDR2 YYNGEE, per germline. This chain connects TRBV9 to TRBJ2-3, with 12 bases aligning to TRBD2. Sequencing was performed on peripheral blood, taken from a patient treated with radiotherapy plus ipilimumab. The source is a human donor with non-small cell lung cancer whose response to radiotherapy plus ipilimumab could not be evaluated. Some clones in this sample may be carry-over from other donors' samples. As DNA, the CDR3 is TGTGCCAGCAGCCCCCTAGCGGGGGGGCCTGTCGCAGATACGCAGTATTTT. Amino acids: CASSPLAGGPVADTQYF.